Listed below are T cell receptor beta chains from one sample, sequenced in a study of T cells after yellow fever vaccination. Using its own MiXCR run on the 5' RACE reads, TCRdb lists one record per CDR3 protein. The table lists some 320,000 distinct CDR3 sequences, approximately 9% of them singletons. The sample consisted of PBMCs, taken on the day of the first yellow fever vaccination. The receptors originated from a man between 18 and 29 years old who received the YFV17D yellow fever vaccine. Each CDR3 is given with its conserved first and last residue. The D gene is left open where the match is weak. Clone size is given for some rows only: seen once, a few or many times, or a class if the clone is expanded.

j_call v_call clone_size d_call cdr3_aa cdr3_nt
TRBJ1-6 TRBV6-5 - - CASSYSASSYNSPLHF TGTGCCAGCAGTTACTCAGCAAGCTCCTATAATTCACCCCTCCACTTT
TRBJ2-5 TRBV6-2/TRBV6-3 few TRBD2 CASSRTSGGQYF TGTGCCAGCAGTCGGACTAGCGGGGGCCAGTACTTC
TRBJ1-1 TRBV5-4 many TRBD1 CASQGTENTEAFF TGTGCCAGCCAGGGGACAGAGAACACTGAAGCTTTCTTT
TRBJ2-5 TRBV5-6 few TRBD2 CASSPVTSGGAAETQYF TGTGCCAGCAGCCCGGTGACTAGCGGGGGGGCCGCAGAGACCCAGTACTTC
TRBJ1-5 TRBV7-2 - - CASSLGSAGQPQHF TGTGCCAGCAGCTTAGGTTCAGCAGGTCAGCCCCAGCATTTT
TRBJ1-4 TRBV19 - TRBD1 CASRGQGSNEKLFF TGTGCCAGCCGGGGACAGGGATCTAATGAAAAACTGTTTTTT
TRBJ2-4 TRBV4-1 few TRBD2 CASSHLAGGGNIQYF TGCGCCAGCAGCCACCTAGCGGGGGGGGGAAACATTCAGTACTTC
TRBJ2-4 TRBV4-1 - - CASSHPNVGQRLIRAKNIQYF TGCGCCAGCAGCCACCCTAACGTAGGACAGAGGCTCATCAGAGCCAAAAACATTCAGTACTTC
TRBJ2-4 TRBV29-1 few - CSVEGLGNIQYF TGCAGCGTTGAAGGGTTAGGGAACATTCAGTACTTC
TRBJ2-1 TRBV5-1 many TRBD1 CASSLGVDRVHEQFF TGCGCCAGCAGCTTGGGAGTGGACAGGGTACACGAGCAGTTCTTC
TRBJ2-3 TRBV20-1 - TRBD2 CSARQLIAGGTDTQYF TGCAGTGCTAGACAACTAATCGCGGGGGGGACAGATACGCAGTATTTT
TRBJ1-3 TRBV5-8 - - CASSLAVSSGNTIYF TGTGCCAGCAGCTTGGCCGTGAGCTCTGGAAACACCATATATTTT
TRBJ2-2 TRBV7-8 few - CASSARYTGELFF TGTGCCAGCAGCGCTAGATACACCGGGGAGCTGTTTTTT
TRBJ1-2 TRBV12-3/TRBV12-4 many - CASSPTGNGYTF TGTGCCAGCAGCCCAACCGGGAATGGCTACACCTTC
TRBJ1-3 TRBV18 - - CASSPRDGNTIYF TGTGCCAGCTCACCAAGGGACGGAAACACCATATATTTT
TRBJ1-1 TRBV5-4 many - CASRAETSEAFF TGTGCCAGCAGGGCTGAGACCTCTGAAGCTTTCTTT
TRBJ1-1 TRBV5-1 many - CASSPGPPGTEAFF TGCGCCAGCAGCCCGGGACCCCCTGGGACTGAAGCTTTCTTT
TRBJ2-5 TRBV6-2/TRBV6-3 - TRBD2 CASRYHSGGAAETQYF TGTGCCAGCAGATATCATAGCGGGGGGGCAGCAGAGACCCAGTACTTC
TRBJ2-1 TRBV11-1 many TRBD2 CASSLKASGGVSPYNEQFF TGTGCCAGCAGCTTAAAAGCTAGCGGGGGGGTTAGCCCCTACAATGAGCAGTTCTTC
TRBJ2-7 TRBV7-2 many - CASRPSLDNYEQYF TGTGCCAGCAGGCCGTCCCTGGACAATTACGAGCAGTACTTC
TRBJ1-4 TRBV29-1 - - CSVQRGAGEKLFF TGCAGCGTCCAGAGGGGAGCAGGCGAAAAACTGTTTTTT
TRBJ1-1 TRBV5-1 - - CASSPTPNTEAFF TGCGCCAGCAGCCCTACACCGAACACTGAAGCTTTCTTT
TRBJ1-6 TRBV7-2 few - CASSLGTFNSPLHF TGTGCCAGCAGCTTAGGAACTTTCAATTCACCCCTCCACTTT
TRBJ2-7 TRBV12-3/TRBV12-4 few - CASSSGSESHF TGTGCCAGCAGTTCCGGGTCGGAATCCCACTTC
TRBJ1-4 TRBV11-1 few - CASSPYGRAVTLWGQDEKLFF TGTGCCAGCAGCCCGTATGGAAGGGCTGTAACATTGTGGGGACAAGATGAAAAACTGTTTTTT
TRBJ2-1 TRBV20-1 few - CSARGLLVTEQFF TGCAGTGCTAGAGGCCTACTAGTCACTGAGCAGTTCTTC
TRBJ2-7 TRBV6-5 - TRBD2 CASSIGGAGEQYF TGTGCCAGCAGTATCGGGGGGGCCGGCGAGCAGTACTTC
TRBJ1-1 TRBV7-6 once TRBD1 CASSLRDRGVTEAFF TGTGCCAGCAGCCTCCGGGACAGAGGGGTCACTGAAGCTTTCTTT